This TCR beta chain was obtained from a study of T cell responses to AZD1222 COVID-19 vaccine. Sequencing used immunoSEQ multiplex PCR; TCRdb keeps in-frame clones, though not all of them. The sample yields about 120,000 clones, 85% to 90% seen once. Study-wide results and limits: Two AZD1222 doses significantly raised spike-specific TCR breadth and depth over controls. Donor demographics were predominantly white British with a female majority; clonal diversity may be underestimated.

As for this clone: Its antigen is unidentified.

This CDR3 has 13 amino acids. The germline CDR1 and CDR2 sequences are MGHDK and SYGVNS. V was pared by 5 bases and J by 3 bases, with 11 bases between. The sequence derives from an adult who received the AZD1222 COVID-19 vaccine. The chain uses TRBV25-1 and TRBJ2-7; D uncertain. The starting material was peripheral blood, obtained 28 days after the second AZD1222 dose. CDR3 nucleotides: TGTGCCAGCAGTAATTCAGGCGGCTACGAGCAGTACTTC. This encodes CASSNSGGYEQYF.